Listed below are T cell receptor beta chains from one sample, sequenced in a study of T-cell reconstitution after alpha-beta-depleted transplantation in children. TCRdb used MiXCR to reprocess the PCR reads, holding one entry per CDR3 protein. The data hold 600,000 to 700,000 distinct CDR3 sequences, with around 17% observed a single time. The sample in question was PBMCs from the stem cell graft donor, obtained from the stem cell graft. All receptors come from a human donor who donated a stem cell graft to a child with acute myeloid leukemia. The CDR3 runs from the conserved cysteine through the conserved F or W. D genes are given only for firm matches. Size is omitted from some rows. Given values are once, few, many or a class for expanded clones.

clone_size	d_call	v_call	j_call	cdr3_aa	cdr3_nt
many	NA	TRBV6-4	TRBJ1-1	CASSDGGSGTEAFF	TGTGCCAGCAGTGACGGGGGCAGTGGCACTGAAGCTTTCTTT
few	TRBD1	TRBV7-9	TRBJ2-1	CASSLTGTGYNEQFF	TGTGCCAGCAGCTTGACCGGGACAGGGTACAATGAGCAGTTCTTC
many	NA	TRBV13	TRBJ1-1	CASSPGNTEAFF	TGTGCCAGCAGCCCCGGGAACACTGAAGCTTTCTTT
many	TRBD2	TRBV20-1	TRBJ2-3	CSARDTRTSGRYF	TGCAGTGCTAGAGATACGAGGACTAGCGGTCGGTATTTT
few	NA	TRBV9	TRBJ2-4	CASSPTYGPNIQYF	TGTGCCAGCAGCCCTACCTACGGTCCAAACATTCAGTACTTC
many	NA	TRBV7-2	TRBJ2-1	CASSLGGAVWQFF	TGTGCCAGCAGCTTAGGGGGGGCGGTTTGGCAGTTCTTC
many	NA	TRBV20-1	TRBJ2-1	CSARDPPSGSSYNEQFF	TGCAGTGCTAGAGACCCGCCTTCGGGGAGCTCCTACAATGAGCAGTTCTTC
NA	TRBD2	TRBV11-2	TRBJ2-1	CASSLVLAGARQFF	TGTGCCAGCAGCTTAGTACTAGCGGGGGCCCGACAGTTCTTC
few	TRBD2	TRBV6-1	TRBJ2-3	CASSRTSGVSDTQYF	TGTGCCAGCAGCCGGACTAGCGGGGTCTCAGATACGCAGTATTTT
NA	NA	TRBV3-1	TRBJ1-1	CASSQWGMGATEAFF	TGTGCCAGCAGCCAATGGGGGATGGGGGCCACTGAAGCTTTCTTT
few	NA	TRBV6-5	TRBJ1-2	CASSYPGTLEGYTF	TGTGCCAGCAGTTACCCCGGGACATTGGAGGGCTACACCTTC
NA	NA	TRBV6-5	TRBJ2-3	CASSYSKRWGATDTQYF	TGTGCCAGCAGTTACTCGAAGCGGTGGGGGGCCACAGATACGCAGTATTTT
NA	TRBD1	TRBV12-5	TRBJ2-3	CASGFLLQGAPGTQYF	TGTGCTAGTGGTTTTTTGCTTCAGGGGGCGCCCGGTACGCAGTATTTT
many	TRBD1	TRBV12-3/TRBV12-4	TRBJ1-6	CASREGTGVNSPLHF	TGTGCCAGCAGGGAAGGGACAGGGGTTAATTCACCCCTCCACTTT
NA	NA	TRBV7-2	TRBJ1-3	CASSLVPGAGNTIYF	TGTGCCAGCAGCTTAGTACCGGGTGCAGGAAACACCATATATTTT
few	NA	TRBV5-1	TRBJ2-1	CASSLVRQGGSAYNEQFF	TGCGCCAGCAGCTTGGTAAGACAGGGAGGGTCCGCCTACAATGAGCAGTTCTTC
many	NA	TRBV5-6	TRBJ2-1	CASSLRGFAYNEQFF	TGTGCCAGCAGCCTGAGGGGATTCGCCTACAATGAGCAGTTCTTC
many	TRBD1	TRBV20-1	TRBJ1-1	CSASGLTGRGMNTEAFF	TGCAGTGCTAGCGGGCTGACAGGGCGAGGGATGAACACTGAAGCTTTCTTT
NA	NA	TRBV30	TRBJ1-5	CAWSQDFSNQPQHF	TGTGCCTGGAGTCAAGATTTTAGCAATCAGCCCCAGCATTTT
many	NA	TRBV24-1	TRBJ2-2	CATSDGGELFF	TGTGCCACCAGTGACGGCGGGGAGCTGTTTTTT
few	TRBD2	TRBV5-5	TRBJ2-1	CASSPMETSGLYNEQFF	TGTGCCAGCAGCCCGATGGAGACTAGCGGCCTCTACAATGAGCAGTTCTTC
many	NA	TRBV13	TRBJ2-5	CASSSRQGEQETQYF	TGTGCCAGCAGCTCGCGCCAAGGAGAGCAAGAGACCCAGTACTTC
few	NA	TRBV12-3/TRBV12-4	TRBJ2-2	CASSLQGVNTGELFF	TGTGCCAGCAGTCTACAGGGAGTAAACACCGGGGAGCTGTTTTTT
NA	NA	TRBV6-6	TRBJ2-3	CATEPGYTDTQYF	TGTGCCACAGAGCCTGGTTACACAGATACGCAGTATTTT
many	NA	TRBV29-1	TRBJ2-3	CSVEGGALGDTQYF	TGCAGCGTTGAAGGGGGGGCGTTGGGAGATACGCAGTATTTT
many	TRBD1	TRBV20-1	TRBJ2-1	CSARDDRGYPDEQFF	TGCAGTGCTAGAGACGACAGGGGGTACCCGGATGAGCAGTTCTTC
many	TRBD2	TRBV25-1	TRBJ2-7	CASRPLGRGEQYF	TGTGCCAGTCGCCCCCTTGGGAGGGGAGAGCAGTACTTC
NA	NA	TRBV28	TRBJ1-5	CASSDRLNQPQHF	TGTGCCAGCAGTGACAGGCTAAATCAGCCCCAGCATTTT
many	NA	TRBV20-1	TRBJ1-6	CSARDGPQGNSPLHF	TGCAGTGCTAGAGATGGGCCCCAGGGGAATTCACCCCTCCACTTT
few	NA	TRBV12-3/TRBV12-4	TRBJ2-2	CASRDVRGGTGELFF	TGTGCCAGCAGGGACGTCAGAGGGGGAACCGGGGAGCTGTTTTTT
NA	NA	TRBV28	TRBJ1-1	CASRQGAREAFF	TGTGCCAGCAGACAGGGCGCTAGGGAAGCTTTCTTT
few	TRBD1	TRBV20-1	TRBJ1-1	CSARGDRGAPGNTEAFF	TGCAGTGCTAGGGGGGACAGGGGCGCTCCAGGAAACACTGAAGCTTTCTTT
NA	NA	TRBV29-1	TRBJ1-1	CSVLIGGTEAFF	TGCAGCGTTCTGATTGGAGGCACTGAAGCTTTCTTT
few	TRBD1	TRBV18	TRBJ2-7	CASSPRTGGSSYEQYF	TGTGCCAGCTCACCGCGGACAGGGGGCTCTTCCTACGAGCAGTACTTC
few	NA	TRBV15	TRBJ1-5	CATSRANQGWMNQPQHF	TGTGCCACCAGCAGGGCGAATCAGGGTTGGATGAATCAGCCCCAGCATTTT
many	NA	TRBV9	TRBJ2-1	CASSAWGKQFF	TGTGCCAGCAGCGCGTGGGGTAAGCAGTTCTTC
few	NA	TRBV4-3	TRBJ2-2	CASSQFTGTGNTGELFF	TGCGCCAGCAGCCAGTTCACCGGGACGGGGAACACCGGGGAGCTGTTTTTT
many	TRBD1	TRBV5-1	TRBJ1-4	CASSQGQGQNEKLFF	TGCGCCAGCAGCCAGGGACAGGGACAAAATGAAAAACTGTTTTTT
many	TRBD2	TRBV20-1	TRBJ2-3	CSASEAGGTDTQYF	TGCAGTGCTAGCGAAGCGGGGGGAACAGATACGCAGTATTTT
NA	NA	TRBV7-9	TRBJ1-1	CASSLFEVGEAFF	TGTGCCAGCAGCTTATTCGAAGTCGGAGAAGCTTTCTTT
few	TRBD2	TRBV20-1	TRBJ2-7	CCATRTGGNRPYEQYF	TGCTGTGCTACTAGGACGGGGGGAAATCGGCCCTACGAGCAGTACTTC
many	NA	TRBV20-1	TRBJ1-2	CSASKGTTNGYTF	TGCAGTGCTAGTAAGGGGACTACCAATGGCTACACCTTC
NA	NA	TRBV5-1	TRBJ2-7	CASSGGQYGRPHEQYF	TGCGCCAGCAGCGGAGGACAATACGGTCGGCCCCACGAGCAGTACTTC
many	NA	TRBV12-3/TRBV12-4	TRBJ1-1	CASSFSPRGPNTEAFF	TGTGCCAGCAGTTTTTCCCCGAGGGGCCCAAACACTGAAGCTTTCTTT
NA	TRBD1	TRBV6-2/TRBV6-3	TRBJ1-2	CASSRDRGPNGYTF	TGTGCCAGCAGCCGGGACAGGGGACCTAATGGCTACACCTTC
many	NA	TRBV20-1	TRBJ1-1	CSAPGRMNTEAFF	TGCAGTGCTCCGGGACGGATGAACACTGAAGCTTTCTTT
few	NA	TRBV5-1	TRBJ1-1	CASSLEVEYTEAFF	TGCGCCAGCAGCTTGGAGGTGGAGTACACTGAAGCTTTCTTT
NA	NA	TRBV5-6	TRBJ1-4	CASSWGNEKLFF	TGTGCCAGCAGCTGGGGTAATGAAAAACTGTTTTTT